These 9 T cell receptor beta chains were all obtained from the same sample, sequenced in a study of blood T cell repertoires in COVID-19. Repertoires were generated with immunoSEQ multiplex PCR, while TCRdb's copy carries only in-frame clones and drops some. This sample carries a few hundred thousand clones, roughly 90% of them seen once, and the ten largest clones take less than 3.5%. The specimen sequenced was peripheral blood. These receptors originate from a woman aged 25 to 39 with COVID-19, enrolled during active disease.

The chain couples TRBV11-2 to TRBJ2-3, with TRBD2 identical over 10 bases. Germline V gene lookup returns CDR1 SGHAT and CDR2 FQNNGV. V gave up 1 base and J gave up 3 bases; unmatched junction bases: 13. The CDR3 totals 19 residues. CDR3 region: CASSLGMRGLAGETDTQYF. Here the CDR3 DNA reads TGTGCCAGCAGCTTAGGAATGAGAGGTCTAGCGGGAGAGACAGATACGCAGTATTTT.

V usage is TRBV25-1 and J usage is TRBJ2-5; the match to TRBD1 covers 8 bases. With 11 bases clipped from V and 4 bases from J, the junction kept 15 bases outside the gene matches. CDR3 length: 15 residues. Germline values: CDR1 MGHDK, CDR2 SYGVNS. CDR3 protein: CASGLGDRLVETQYF. The CDR3 region has the DNA TGTGCCTCGGGTTTAGGGGACAGGTTGGTAGAGACCCAGTACTTC. The whole variable domain, remainder taken from reference TRBV25-1 and TRBJ2-5, is EADIYQTPRYLVIGTGKKITLECSQTMGHDKMYWYQQDPGMELHLIHYSYGVNSTEKGDLSSESTVSRIRTEHFPLTLESARPSHTSQYLCASGLGDRLVETQYFGPGTRLLVL.

This chain links TRBV6-5 with TRBJ2-7, with 10 positions matching TRBD1. Germline CDR1 is MNHEY and CDR2 is SVGAGI. V gave up 6 bases and J gave up 4 bases; unmatched junction bases: 3. This CDR3 region has 13 residues. The CDR3 sequence is CASRTGGIYEQYF. Here the CDR3 DNA reads TGTGCCAGCAGGACAGGGGGCATATACGAGCAGTACTTC.

This clone was observed at least ten times. The chain uses TRBV9 and TRBJ1-1, with 7 bases that match TRBD1. This CDR3 comprises 16 residues. Trimming cost V 1 base and J 1 base; bases outside gene matches: 7. Germline assignment: CDR1 SGDLS and CDR2 YYNGEE. The CDR3 spells CASSVYTGVRNTEAFF. CDR3 in DNA: TGTGCCAGCAGCGTATATACAGGGGTAAGGAACACTGAAGCTTTCTTT.

V and J are TRBV7-8 and TRBJ2-5; 9 positions agree with TRBD2. The CDR3 length is 15 residues. Looked up from germline, CDR1 is SGHVS and CDR2 is FQNEAQ. V lost 8 bases to trimming and J lost 1 base; unmatched junction nucleotides: 8. This chain's CDR3 is CASGGTSLAQETQYF. The CDR3 DNA reads TGTGCCAGCGGGGGGACTAGCCTGGCCCAAGAGACCCAGTACTTC.

V is TRBV10-3 and J is TRBJ2-3, with TRBD1 matching 7 bases. Germline values: CDR1 ENHRY, CDR2 SYGVKD. The CDR3 is 15 residues long. The ends lost 2 bases at V and 2 bases at J; junction bases unmatched: 4. CDR3 coding DNA: TGTGCCATCAGTGAGGACAGGGTACCCACAGATACGCAGTATTTT. Its protein is CAISEDRVPTDTQYF.

The chain joins TRBV10-3 to TRBJ2-1; possible D gene TRBD2, 5 bases. The CDR3 spans 15 residues. Germline V gene data show CDR1 as ENHRY and CDR2 as SYGVKD. Trimming took off 5 bases at V and 0 bases at J, with 11 bases between the two ends. The CDR3 protein is CAISPGWSSYNEQFF. Here the CDR3 DNA reads TGTGCCATCAGTCCGGGGTGGAGCTCCTACAATGAGCAGTTCTTC.

This chain connects TRBV5-1 to TRBJ2-1; D is possibly TRBD1 (8 bases). The length of the CDR3 is 16 residues. The germline V and J ends were trimmed by 4 bases and 3 bases, with 17 bases remaining between them. Germline values: CDR1 SGHRS, CDR2 YFSETQ. In DNA, the CDR3 is TGCGCCAGCAGCCCAAACAGGGGGGGAGGCTACAATGAGCAGTTCTTC. Translated: CASSPNRGGGYNEQFF.

The chain couples TRBV19 to TRBJ2-2, with 13 bases that match TRBD2. Germline CDR1 and CDR2: LNHDA and SQIVND (reference sequence). The CDR3 runs 16 residues. V shed 7 bases, J shed 3 bases, and the junction held 5 bases outside the gene matches. Here the CDR3 DNA reads TGTGCCAGTAACCTAGGACTAGCGGGAGACACCGGGGAGCTGTTTTTT. Translation gives CASNLGLAGDTGELFF.